Listed below are T cell receptor beta chains from one sample, sequenced in a study of T cells expressing NK-cell markers. Reanalyzing the 5' RACE reads, TCRdb keeps one entry per CDR3 protein, without DNA. This sample's table reports around 470,000 distinct CDR3 sequences. Specimen: blood T cells: a sorted CD56 or NKG2C T cell subset, CD4+ or CD8+ T cells, or bulk PBMC T cells (not recorded which). These receptors originate from a woman between 50 and 59 years old in good health. CDR3s include the opening cysteine and the closing phenylalanine or tryptophan.

TRBV11-3,TRBJ2-2,CASSLDLIGVGTGELFF
TRBV6-5,TRBJ2-3,CASRVGIGADTQYF
TRBV14,TRBJ2-5,CASSQLRGLGETQYF
TRBV12-3/TRBV12-4,TRBJ1-4,CASSTGGAGKLFF
TRBV7-9,TRBJ2-5,CASRQGEETQYF
TRBV24-1,TRBJ2-3,CATRGRQEATDTQYF
TRBV5-1,TRBJ2-7,CASSLDAGPYEQYF
TRBV29-1,TRBJ1-1,CSYQTGPSTEAFF
TRBV10-3,TRBJ2-7,CAISPLGRSSYEQYF
TRBV12-3/TRBV12-4,TRBJ1-4,CASRDGQGNEKLFF
TRBV9,TRBJ2-1,CASSVSPSGHSYNEQFF
TRBV4-1,TRBJ1-5,CASSQGGGEGNQPQHF
TRBV6-5,TRBJ2-3,CASSLRGLATDTQYF
TRBV5-1,TRBJ1-1,CASSPGSGWRNEAFF
TRBV18,TRBJ2-1,CASSRTGGGYNEQFF
TRBV7-9,TRBJ2-1,CASSWREVGEQFF
TRBV11-2,TRBJ2-7,CASSLVKGYEQYF
TRBV12-3/TRBV12-4,TRBJ2-5,CASRSSVKTQYF
TRBV24-1,TRBJ2-5,CATSDSGARETQYF
TRBV29-1,TRBJ2-7,CSVLRTSGSTQQYF
TRBV6-5,TRBJ2-1,CASRSQLAEYNEQFF
TRBV5-1,TRBJ2-1,CASSLARGGINEQFF
TRBV12-3/TRBV12-4,TRBJ2-1,CASRRQGPFSYNEQFF
TRBV21-1,TRBJ1-5,CASSPREGLAPQHF
TRBV14,TRBJ2-3,CASSLPSSHTQYF
TRBV12-3/TRBV12-4,TRBJ2-2,CASSFGGSMSTGELFF
TRBV20-1,TRBJ1-2,CSASRPSENYGYTF
TRBV9,TRBJ2-1,CASSVPLTLADEQFF
TRBV11-2,TRBJ2-5,CASSLAGTRFFTGTQYF
TRBV19,TRBJ2-4,CASSQRRTKNIQYF
TRBV29-1,TRBJ1-6,CSVGVAHNSPLHF
TRBV10-1,TRBJ2-2,CASSVGGGIPGWLFF
TRBV24-1,TRBJ2-1,CATSDLGRGEQFF